This entry concerns a single T cell receptor (beta chain). The target antigen is unknown. The data were obtained in a study of T cells in Graves' hyperthyroidism and ophthalmopathy. Study findings and constraints: Most clonotypes that expanded in the thyroid above 0.001 also showed up in blood.

RNA transcripts were the template for amplifying TCR beta CDR3 regions. In the first-round RT-PCR of the TCR CDR3, the HTBI primer set was used. A single record per CDR3 protein comes from TCRdb applying MiXCR to the multiplex PCR reads. Of approximately 400,000 distinct CDR3 sequences in the sample, about 14% were seen once. Fresh 10 ml peripheral blood yielded PBMCs. Germline loops: CDR1 SEHNR, CDR2 FQNEAQ (reference sequence). CDR3 length: 13 amino acids. Trimming stripped 2 bases from V and 3 bases from J, with 7 bases between. Input material: blood. The chain has TRBV7-9 and TRBJ1-1; D gene unclear. The sequence came from a woman in her 30s with Graves' ophthalmopathy. The CDR3 DNA reads as TGTGCCAGCAGCTTACGGATGGACACTGAAGCTTTCTTT. This encodes CASSLRMDTEAFF.